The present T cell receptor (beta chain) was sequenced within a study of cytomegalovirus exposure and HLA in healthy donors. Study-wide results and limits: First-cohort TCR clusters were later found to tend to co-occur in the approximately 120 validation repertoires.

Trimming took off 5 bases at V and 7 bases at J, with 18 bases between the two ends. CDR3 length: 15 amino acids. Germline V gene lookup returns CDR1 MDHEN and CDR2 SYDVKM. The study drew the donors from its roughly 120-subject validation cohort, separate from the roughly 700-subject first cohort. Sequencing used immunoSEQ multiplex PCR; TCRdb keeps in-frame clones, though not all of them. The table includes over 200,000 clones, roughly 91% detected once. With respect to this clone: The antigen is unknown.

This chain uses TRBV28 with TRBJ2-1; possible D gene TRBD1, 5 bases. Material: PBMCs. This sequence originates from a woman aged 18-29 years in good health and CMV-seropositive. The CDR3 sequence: CASSNPPRGKNEQFF. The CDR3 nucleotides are TGTGCCAGCAGTAACCCCCCAAGGGGTAAGAATGAGCAGTTCTTC.